The entry that follows covers one T cell receptor beta chain sequence. Its antigen remains unknown. Original analysis: Filtering of immunoSEQ junctional sequences could not match full-length read filtering. The method was immunoSEQ multiplex PCR; TCRdb's version includes in-frame clones alone and lacks a portion of them. V and J calls and clone size follow that table, whereas D and trimming were derived from the DNA. The table shows around 1.9 million clones, with 90% to 95% occurring only once. As defined, naive CD8 cells were CD45RO-negative and positively selected for CCR7, with terminally differentiated effector memory CD45RA+ cells excluded. The data originate from a study of shared clonotypes between healthy human individuals. CDR3 size: 17 residues. CDR1 is SGHDT and CDR2 is YYEEEE in the germline V gene. The germline V and J ends were trimmed by 0 bases and 2 bases, with 17 bases remaining between them.

Study results and limitations: Generally, estimated richness proved larger in naive subsets than it did in memory subsets. Shared clonotypes: about 4.6% naive CD4, around 4% naive CD8, under 2.5% memory CD4, more than 0.3% memory CD8.

The sample comprised naive CD8+ T cells from PBMCs. This chain uses TRBV5-6 with TRBJ2-5, with D possibly TRBD2 on 6 matching bases. The source is a man aged 18-30 years in good health. Some clones in this sample may be carry-over from other donors' samples. The CDR3 is CASSLVILPGGQETQYF. The CDR3 DNA reads TGTGCCAGCAGCTTGGTGATTTTACCCGGAGGGCAAGAGACCCAGTACTTC.